Presented here are 17 T cell receptor beta chains from one specimen sequenced in a study of PD-L1 blockade in urothelial cancer. Assay used: immunoSEQ multiplex PCR; TCRdb lists only in-frame clones, some missing. The profile shows tens of thousands of clones, just over 35% of them singletons. Here the sequenced sample was tumor tissue, taken before atezolizumab (anti-PD-L1) treatment. The receptors shown here come from a man in his 60s with urothelial cancer.

The chain employs TRBV5-1 and TRBJ1-3; D perhaps matches TRBD1 (5 bases). The germline gives CDR1 SGHRS, CDR2 YFSETQ. Trimming shortened V by 0 bases and J by 4 bases, and 11 bases separated the two germline ends. This CDR3 spans 15 amino acids. The chain's CDR3 is CASSLAQGTGNTIYF. CDR3 nucleotides: TGCGCCAGCAGCTTGGCTCAGGGTACGGGAAACACCATATATTTT.

This chain connects TRBV10-2 to TRBJ2-5; D not certain. Germline CDR1 and CDR2: WSHSY and SAAADI. CDR3 size: 14 residues. The ends were cut back, 2 bases at V and 5 bases at J, with 12 bases in the middle. The CDR3 is CASSEVQRRETQYF. The CDR3 DNA sequence: TGCGCCAGCAGTGAGGTCCAGCGACGGGAGACCCAGTACTTC.

V gene TRBV11-1 combines with J gene TRBJ2-6; D remains unclear. Per the germline V gene, CDR1 is SGHAT and CDR2 is FQDESV (reference sequence). This CDR3 has 14 residues. Trimming pared 3 bases from V and 2 bases from J, leaving 5 bases between. CDR3 in DNA: TGTGCCAGCAGCTTGATGGCTGGGGCCAACGTCCTGACTTTC. Amino acids: CASSLMAGANVLTF.

The DNA of the CDR3 is TGTGCCAGTAGTTTGTTTGCTACTGAAAAACTGTTTTTT. Its protein product is CASSLFATEKLFF. This chain uses TRBV19 with TRBJ1-4; D gene uncertain. Germline V gene sequence: CDR1 LNHDA, CDR2 SQIVND (reference sequence). V lost 5 bases to trimming and J lost 7 bases, with 11 bases between them. This CDR3 region has 13 residues.

In its sample, this clone ranks as medium-sized. V usage is TRBV6-8 and J usage is TRBJ1-2, with D uncertain. CDR1 and CDR2 from the germline V gene are MNHGY and SAAAGT. V gave up 4 bases and J gave up 0 bases, with 6 bases separating them. The CDR3 spans 13 residues. CDR3 amino acids: CASSSQANYGYTF. DNA for the CDR3: TGTGCCAGCAGTTCCCAAGCTAACTATGGCTACACCTTC.

The chain has TRBV15 and TRBJ1-3; D remains unclear. Trimming took 3 bases from V and 0 from J, leaving 15 bases between them. Per germline, CDR1 LNHNV and CDR2 YYDKDF (reference sequence). The CDR3 spans 17 residues. The CDR3 DNA follows: TGTGCCACCAGCAGGCGAAGTGGACGGTACTCTGGAAACACCATATATTTT. Its translation: CATSRRSGRYSGNTIYF.

This chain joins TRBV19 and TRBJ1-2, with 8 bases identical to TRBD1. The trim removed 5 bases at V and 4 bases at J, leaving 9 bases unmatched. Germline CDR1 reads LNHDA; CDR2 reads SQIVND (reference sequence). CDR3 length equals 15 residues. CDR3 protein: CASSPPTGAVYGYTF. The CDR3, as DNA: TGTGCCAGTAGTCCCCCGACAGGGGCGGTCTATGGCTACACCTTC.

The chain links TRBV2 to TRBJ1-1, with D uncertain. Germline-derived CDR1 and CDR2 are SNHLY and FYNNEI. The CDR3 consists of 15 residues. The V and J ends lost 2 bases and 1 base respectively, with 11 bases between them. CDR3 sequence: CASSEIKTQNTEAFF. CDR3 nucleotide sequence: TGTGCCAGCAGTGAAATTAAGACACAGAACACTGAAGCTTTCTTT.

V gene TRBV6-8 combines with J gene TRBJ2-5; 7 bases align to TRBD1. The CDR3 spans 14 residues. V shed 6 bases and J 4 bases; nucleotides not matched to a gene: 8. Germline V gene data show CDR1 as MNHGY and CDR2 as SAAAGT. Here the CDR3 DNA reads TGTGCCAGCAGAAGGCAACAGGGGCGAGAGACCCAGTACTTC. This translates into CASRRQQGRETQYF.

This rearrangement joins TRBV30 to TRBJ1-2, with 7 bases lining up with TRBD1. From germline, CDR1 is GTSNPN and CDR2 SVGIG (reference sequence). The junction had 4 bases not matched to a gene; V was cut back by 5 bases and J by 4 bases. This CDR3 contains 12 residues. The CDR3: CAWDREGYGYTF. For the CDR3, the DNA is TGTGCCTGGGACAGGGAGGGCTATGGCTACACCTTC. The whole variable domain, remainder taken from reference TRBV30 and TRBJ1-2, is SQTIHQWPATLVQPVGSPLSLECTVEGTSNPNLYWYRQAAGRGLQLLFYSVGIGQISSEVPQNLSASRPQDRQFILSSKKLLLSDSGFYLCAWDREGYGYTFGSGTRLTVV.

The V call is TRBV5-1, the J call TRBJ1-5; D remains unclear. The CDR3 has 16 residues. Germline CDR1 is SGHRS and CDR2 is YFSETQ. V was shortened by 0 bases and J by 6 bases, with 16 bases between the two germline ends. The CDR3 nucleotides are TGCGCCAGCAGCTTGGGAGTTTCGGGAAGCGGTCAGCCCCAGCATTTT. Amino acids: CASSLGVSGSGQPQHF.

At least ten counts were recorded for this clone. The chain carries TRBV11-3 and TRBJ1-1; D might be TRBD1 (6 bases). Germline V lookup: CDR1 SGHNT, CDR2 YENEEA. V gave up 3 bases and J gave up 4 bases, with 15 bases separating them. The CDR3 has 15 amino acids. This chain's CDR3 is CASSFRIGGGTEAFF. In DNA form, the CDR3 reads TGTGCCAGCAGCTTTAGAATAGGAGGGGGCACTGAAGCTTTCTTT.

On this clone itself: The germline gene is not matched at one end of the junction; a read error may be the cause. The J gene is TRBJ1-1, the V gene TRBV19, with a weak D call TRBD1 (5 bases). The CDR3 contains 12 residues. CDR1 is LNHDA and CDR2 is SQIVND in the germline V gene (reference sequence). CDR3 sequence: CASSISSGKLLF. CDR3 nucleotide sequence: TGTGCCAGTAGTATCTCGTCAGGGAAGTTGCTCTTT.

This clone was detected only a few times. This chain joins TRBV6-8 and TRBJ2-3, with 7 nucleotides matching TRBD2. This CDR3 comprises 15 residues. The V gene's germline CDR1 is MNHGY and CDR2 SAAAGT. Unmatched junction bases numbered 11, after V lost 6 bases and J lost 5 bases. CDR3 protein: CASSPGTITIDTQYF. In nucleotides, the CDR3 is TGTGCCAGCAGCCCCGGGACTATTACAATAGATACGCAGTATTTT.

The chain links TRBV19 to TRBJ2-1; 9 bases are shared with TRBD1. Germline trimming cut 6 bases from V and 7 bases from J; bases unmatched to any gene: 7. The CDR3 has 14 amino acids. Germline CDR1 and CDR2: LNHDA and SQIVND (reference sequence). The CDR3 DNA is TGTGCCAGTAGACCGGGACAGGGTAGGAATGAGCAGTTCTTC. This gives the protein CASRPGQGRNEQFF.

There are a few counts of this clone. The rearrangement uses TRBV6-8 and TRBJ2-2; D unresolved. Trimming took 2 bases from V and 6 from J, leaving 16 bases between them. CDR3 length: 16 amino acids. CDR1 is MNHGY, CDR2 SAAAGT, per germline. CDR3: CASSYRQHGGPGELFF. The CDR3, as DNA: TGTGCCAGCAGTTACAGGCAGCACGGCGGTCCCGGGGAGCTGTTTTTT.

The chain uses TRBV6-8 and TRBJ1-2; 9 bases are a match to TRBD1. V gave up 6 bases and J gave up 0 bases; unmatched junction bases: 5. Looked up from germline, CDR1 is MNHGY and CDR2 is SAAAGT. This CDR3 has 15 residues. In nucleotides, the CDR3 is TGTGCCAGCAGACGGGGACAGGGTGCTAACTATGGCTACACCTTC. Protein sequence: CASRRGQGANYGYTF.